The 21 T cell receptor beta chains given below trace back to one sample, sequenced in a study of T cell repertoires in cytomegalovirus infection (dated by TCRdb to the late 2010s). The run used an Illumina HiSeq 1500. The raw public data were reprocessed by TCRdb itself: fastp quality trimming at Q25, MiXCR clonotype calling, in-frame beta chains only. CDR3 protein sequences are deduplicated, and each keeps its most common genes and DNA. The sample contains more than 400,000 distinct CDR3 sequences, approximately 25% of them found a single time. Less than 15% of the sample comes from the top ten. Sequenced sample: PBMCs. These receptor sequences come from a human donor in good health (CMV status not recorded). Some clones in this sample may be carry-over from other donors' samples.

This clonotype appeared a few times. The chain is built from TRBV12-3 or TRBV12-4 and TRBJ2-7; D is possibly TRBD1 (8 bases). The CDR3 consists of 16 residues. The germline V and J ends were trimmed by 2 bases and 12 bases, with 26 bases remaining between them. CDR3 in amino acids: CASSLSQGAGDGIRYF. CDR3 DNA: TGTGCCAGCAGTTTATCGCAGGGGGCGGGAGACGGTATACGGTACTTC.

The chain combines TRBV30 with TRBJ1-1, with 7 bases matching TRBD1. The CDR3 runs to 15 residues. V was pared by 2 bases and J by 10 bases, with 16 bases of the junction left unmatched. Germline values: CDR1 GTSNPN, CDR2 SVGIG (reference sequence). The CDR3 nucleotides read TGTGCCTGGAGTACCCGTAGAGGGGGCAATTCCGGAGCTTTCTTT. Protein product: CAWSTRRGGNSGAFF.

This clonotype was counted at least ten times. CDR3 protein: CATSDSGQYYGYTF. In nucleotides, the CDR3 is TGTGCCACCAGTGACTCGGGACAGTACTATGGCTACACCTTC. The chain joins TRBV24-1 to TRBJ1-2; 7 bases align to TRBD1. This CDR3 is 14 amino acids long. Germline V gene lookup returns CDR1 KGHDR and CDR2 SFDVKD. Unmatched junction bases numbered 4, after V lost 4 bases and J lost 3 bases.

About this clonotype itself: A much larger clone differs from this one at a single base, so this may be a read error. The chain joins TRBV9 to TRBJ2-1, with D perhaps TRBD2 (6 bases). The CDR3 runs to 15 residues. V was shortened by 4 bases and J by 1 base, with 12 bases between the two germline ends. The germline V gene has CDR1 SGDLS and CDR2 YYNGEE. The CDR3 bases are TGTGCCAGCAGCTCCGTAGCGGATTCCTACAATGAGCAGTTCTTC. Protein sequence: CASSSVADSYNEQFF.

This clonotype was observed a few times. The CDR3 nucleotides read TGTGCCAGCAGCTTAGACGACACCTCAGGCGTGGAGACTGAAGCTTTCTTT. It yields the protein CASSLDDTSGVETEAFF. The chain uses TRBV11-1 and TRBJ1-1; D is uncertain. This CDR3 spans 17 amino acids. Germline V lookup: CDR1 SGHAT, CDR2 FQDESV (reference sequence). Trimming took 1 base from V and 5 from J, leaving 20 bases between them.

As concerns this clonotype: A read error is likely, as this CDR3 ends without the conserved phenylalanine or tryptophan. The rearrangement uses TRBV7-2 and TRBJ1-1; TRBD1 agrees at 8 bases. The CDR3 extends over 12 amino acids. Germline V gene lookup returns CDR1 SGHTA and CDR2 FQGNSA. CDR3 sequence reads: CSSSRTGTEAFL. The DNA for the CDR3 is TGTTCCAGCAGCCGGACAGGGACTGAAGCTTTCTTG.

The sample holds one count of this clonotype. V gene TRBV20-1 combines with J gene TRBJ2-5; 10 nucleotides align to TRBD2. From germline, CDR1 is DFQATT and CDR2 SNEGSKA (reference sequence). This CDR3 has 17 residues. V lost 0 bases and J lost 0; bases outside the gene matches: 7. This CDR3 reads CSARDLLAGKYQETQYF. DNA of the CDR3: TGCAGTGCTAGAGATTTACTAGCGGGAAAGTACCAAGAGACCCAGTACTTC.

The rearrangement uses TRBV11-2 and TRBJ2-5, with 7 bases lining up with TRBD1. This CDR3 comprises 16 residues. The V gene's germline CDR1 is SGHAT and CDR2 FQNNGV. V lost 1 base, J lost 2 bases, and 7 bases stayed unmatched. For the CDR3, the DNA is TGTGCCAGCAGCTTAGGCGAGACAGGGATACAAGAGACCCAGTACTTC. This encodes CASSLGETGIQETQYF.

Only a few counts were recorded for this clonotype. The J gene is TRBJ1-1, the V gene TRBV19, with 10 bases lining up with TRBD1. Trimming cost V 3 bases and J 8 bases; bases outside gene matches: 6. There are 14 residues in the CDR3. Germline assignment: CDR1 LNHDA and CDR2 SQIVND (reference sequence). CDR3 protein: CASSIPGQGLEAFF. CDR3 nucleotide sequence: TGTGCCAGTAGTATCCCGGGACAGGGGCTAGAAGCTTTCTTT.

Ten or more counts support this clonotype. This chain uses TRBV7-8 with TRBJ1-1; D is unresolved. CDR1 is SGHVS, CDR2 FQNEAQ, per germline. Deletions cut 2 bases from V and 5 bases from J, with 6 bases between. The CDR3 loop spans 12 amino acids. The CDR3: CASSLRETEAFF. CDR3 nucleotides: TGTGCCAGCAGCTTACGGGAAACTGAAGCTTTCTTT.

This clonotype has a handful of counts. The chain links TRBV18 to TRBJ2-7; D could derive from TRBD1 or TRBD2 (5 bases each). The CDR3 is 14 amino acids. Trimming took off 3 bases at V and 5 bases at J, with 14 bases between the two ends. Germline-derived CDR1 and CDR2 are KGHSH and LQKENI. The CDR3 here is CASSPRAGSDEQYF. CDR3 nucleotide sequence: TGTGCCAGCTCACCGAGGGCAGGGTCTGACGAGCAGTACTTC.

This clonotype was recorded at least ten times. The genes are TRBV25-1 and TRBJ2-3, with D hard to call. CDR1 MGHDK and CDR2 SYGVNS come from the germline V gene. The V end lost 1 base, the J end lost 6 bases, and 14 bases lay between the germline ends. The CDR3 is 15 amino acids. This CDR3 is CASSESTDPTDTQYF. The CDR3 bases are TGTGCCAGCAGTGAATCTACAGACCCCACGGATACGCAGTATTTT.

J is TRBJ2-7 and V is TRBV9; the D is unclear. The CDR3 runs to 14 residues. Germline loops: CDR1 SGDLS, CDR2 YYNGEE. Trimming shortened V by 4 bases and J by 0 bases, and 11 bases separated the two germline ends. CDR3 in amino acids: CASSPRTSSYEQYF. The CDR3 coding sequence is TGTGCCAGCAGCCCGAGAACGAGCTCCTACGAGCAGTACTTC. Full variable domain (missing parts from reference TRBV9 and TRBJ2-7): DSGVTQTPKHLITATGQRVTLRCSPRSGDLSVYWYQQSLDQGLQFLIQYYNGEERAKGNILERFSAQQFPDLHSELNLSSLELGDSALYFCASSPRTSSYEQYFGPGTRLTVT.

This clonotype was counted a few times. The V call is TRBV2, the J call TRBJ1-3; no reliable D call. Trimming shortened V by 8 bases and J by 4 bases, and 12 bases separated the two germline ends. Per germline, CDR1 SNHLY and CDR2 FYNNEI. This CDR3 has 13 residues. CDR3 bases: TGTGCCAGCTTCGTGCCCAGAGGAAACACCATATATTTT. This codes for CASFVPRGNTIYF.

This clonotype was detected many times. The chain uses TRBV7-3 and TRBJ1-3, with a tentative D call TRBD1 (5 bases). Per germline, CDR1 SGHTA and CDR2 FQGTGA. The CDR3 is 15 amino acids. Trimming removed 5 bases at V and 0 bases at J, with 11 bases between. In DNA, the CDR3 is TGTGCCAGCAGCCTGGGGACGAGCTCTGGAAACACCATATATTTT. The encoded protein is CASSLGTSSGNTIYF.

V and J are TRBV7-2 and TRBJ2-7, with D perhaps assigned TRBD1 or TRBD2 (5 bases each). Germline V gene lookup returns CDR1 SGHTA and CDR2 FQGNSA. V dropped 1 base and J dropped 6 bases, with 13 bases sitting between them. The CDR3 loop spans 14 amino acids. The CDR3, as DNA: TGTGCCAGCAGCTTAGGTGGGGCGCGGGTCGAGCAGTACTTC. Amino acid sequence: CASSLGGARVEQYF.

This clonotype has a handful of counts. CDR3 bases: TGTGCCAGCAGTTTCATCCCGGGACTGGGTCTCTACAATGAGCAGTTCTTC. This translates into CASSFIPGLGLYNEQFF. This chain uses TRBV12-3 or TRBV12-4 with TRBJ2-1; D is possibly TRBD2 (6 bases). This CDR3 has 17 amino acids. V was pared by 3 bases and J by 3 bases, with 18 bases between.

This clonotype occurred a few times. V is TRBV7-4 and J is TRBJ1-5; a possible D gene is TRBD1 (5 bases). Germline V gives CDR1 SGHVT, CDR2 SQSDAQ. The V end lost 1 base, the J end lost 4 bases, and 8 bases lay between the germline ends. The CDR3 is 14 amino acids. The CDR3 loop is CASSLVRENQPQHF. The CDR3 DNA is TGTGCCAGCAGCTTAGTCAGGGAAAATCAGCCCCAGCATTTT.

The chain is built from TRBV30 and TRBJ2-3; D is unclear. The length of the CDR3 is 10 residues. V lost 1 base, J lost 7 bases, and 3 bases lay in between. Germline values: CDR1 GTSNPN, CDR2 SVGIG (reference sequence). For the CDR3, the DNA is TGTGCCTGGAGTGATTATACGCAGTATTTT. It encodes CAWSDYTQYF.

The CDR3 spells CASSFGRNHNEQFF. The DNA of the CDR3 is TGTGCCAGCAGCTTCGGGCGAAACCACAATGAGCAGTTCTTC. The chain couples TRBV7-2 to TRBJ2-1; D unclear. Germline V lookup: CDR1 SGHTA, CDR2 FQGNSA. The length of the CDR3 is 14 residues. Trimming took off 3 bases at V and 5 bases at J, with 11 bases between the two ends.

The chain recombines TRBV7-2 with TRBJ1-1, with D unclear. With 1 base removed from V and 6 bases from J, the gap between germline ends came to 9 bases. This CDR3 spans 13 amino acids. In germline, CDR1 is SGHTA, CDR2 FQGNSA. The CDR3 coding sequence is TGTGCCAGCAGCTTAGACCCAGCGGCTGAAGCTTTCTTT. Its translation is CASSLDPAAEAFF.